What follows are 18 T cell receptor beta chains derived from one specimen sequenced in a study of cytomegalovirus exposure and HLA in healthy donors. Vbeta (60) and Jbeta (13) primers were used in the PCR. Repertoires were generated with immunoSEQ multiplex PCR, while TCRdb's copy carries only in-frame clones and drops some. The table records some 130,000 clones, roughly three quarters of them present only once. The source material was PBMCs. The receptors were gathered from a woman aged 40 to 50 in good health and CMV-seronegative.

This clone was seen more than once but under ten times. This chain uses TRBV27 with TRBJ1-4; D is unresolved. V was cut by 1 base and J by 0 bases, with 9 bases left in between. CDR3 length: 16 amino acids. CDR1 and CDR2 (germline): MNHEY, SMNVEV (reference sequence). Written as DNA, the CDR3 is TGTGCCAGCAGTTTATTTCCTAGTGCAACTAATGAAAAACTGTTTTTT. Amino acids: CASSLFPSATNEKLFF.

This clone was picked up a small number of times. The J gene is TRBJ2-5, the V gene TRBV11-2; D is unresolved. V lost 2 bases to trimming and J lost 3 bases, with 16 bases between them. The CDR3 contains 16 residues. Germline V gene data show CDR1 as SGHAT and CDR2 as FQNNGV. The CDR3 DNA is TGTGCCAGCAGCTTAATTCCGATATCCAGTGAAGAGACCCAGTACTTC. It yields the protein CASSLIPISSEETQYF.

The chain has TRBV14 and TRBJ1-3, with TRBD1 matching over 8 bases. J lost 4 bases, V lost 4 bases, and 6 bases had no gene match. The CDR3 sequence is 15 residues long. Germline lookup yields CDR1 SGHDN and CDR2 FVKESK. CDR3 sequence: CASSRPGGFGNTIYF. CDR3 DNA sequence: TGTGCCAGCAGCCGGCCAGGGGGCTTCGGAAACACCATATATTTT.

The chain recombines TRBV2 with TRBJ1-3; D perhaps matches TRBD1 (5 bases). Per germline, CDR1 SNHLY and CDR2 FYNNEI. The CDR3 extends over 13 amino acids. Deletions cut 8 bases from V and 2 bases from J, with 10 bases between. DNA for the CDR3: TGTGCCAGCGGGGGGGACCCTGGAAACACCATATATTTT. It yields the protein CASGGDPGNTIYF. Drawing the rest from reference TRBV2 and TRBJ1-3, the complete variable domain is EPEVTQTPSHQVTQMGQEVILRCVPISNHLYFYWYRQILGQKVEFLVSFYNNEISEKSEIFDDQFSVERPDGSNFTLKIRSTKLEDSAMYFCASGGDPGNTIYFGEGSWLTVV.

The chain couples TRBV7-2 to TRBJ2-1; no definite D call. V was shortened by 5 bases and J by 2 bases, with 13 bases between the two germline ends. The CDR3 is made up of 15 amino acids. CDR1 is SGHTA and CDR2 is FQGNSA in the germline V gene. The CDR3 DNA reads as TGTGCCAGCAGCCCTCAGTGGGCCGCCTACAATGAGCAGTTCTTC. Translated, it gives CASSPQWAAYNEQFF.

The chain carries TRBV28 and TRBJ2-1; no reliable D call. V was trimmed by 2 bases and J by 8 bases, leaving 13 bases between them. This CDR3 has 14 amino acids. Germline V gives CDR1 MDHEN, CDR2 SYDVKM. The CDR3 DNA follows: TGTGCCAGCAGTTTAGGAGTATCCGCATATGAGCAGTTCTTC. Its translation is CASSLGVSAYEQFF.

The V call is TRBV7-2, the J call TRBJ2-3; a weak D match, TRBD2 (8 bases). Trimming pared 6 bases from V and 4 bases from J, leaving 20 bases between. This CDR3 is built from 16 residues. Germline V gene lookup returns CDR1 SGHTA and CDR2 FQGNSA. CDR3 amino acids: CASSSGGRGVSDTQYF. DNA for the CDR3: TGTGCCAGCAGTTCAGGGGGGCGGGGGGTCTCAGATACGCAGTATTTT.

The CDR3 region is CASSLFEGGNGYTF. The CDR3 coding sequence is TGTGCCAGCAGCTTATTCGAGGGGGGGAATGGCTACACCTTC. The chain uses TRBV7-2 and TRBJ1-2; tentative D call: TRBD1 (6 bases). V was clipped by 2 bases and J by 6 bases, with 13 bases between them. Germline CDR1 SGHTA, CDR2 FQGNSA. CDR3 length: 14 residues. The complete variable domain, with remaining parts taken from reference TRBV7-2 and TRBJ1-2, reads GAGVSQSPSNKVTEKGKDVELRCDPISGHTALYWYRQSLGQGLEFLIYFQGNSAPDKSGLPSDRFSAERTGGSVSTLTIQRTQQEDSAVYLCASSLFEGGNGYTFGSGTRLTVV.

V is TRBV28 and J is TRBJ1-2; 7 nucleotides align to TRBD1. The CDR3 runs 16 residues. With 6 bases clipped from V and 6 bases from J, the junction kept 16 bases outside the gene matches. Germline CDR1 MDHEN, CDR2 SYDVKM. The CDR3 reads CASRVTGPFFEDGYTF. CDR3 DNA sequence: TGTGCCAGCAGGGTGACAGGGCCATTTTTTGAGGATGGCTACACCTTC.

This chain links TRBV27 with TRBJ2-3, with 11 positions matching TRBD2. Germline-derived CDR1 and CDR2 are MNHEY and SMNVEV (reference sequence). The junction had 1 base not matched to a gene; V was cut back by 4 bases and J by 4 bases. This CDR3 is 14 amino acids long. The CDR3 spells CASSSGLAADTQYF. CDR3 nucleotides: TGTGCCAGCAGTTCGGGACTAGCGGCAGATACGCAGTATTTT.

This rearrangement joins TRBV30 to TRBJ1-2, with 7 bases matching TRBD1. The CDR3 runs to 17 residues. Germline CDR1 and CDR2: GTSNPN and SVGIG (reference sequence). J gave up 5 bases and V 0 bases, and 15 bases lay outside the gene matches. The CDR3 DNA reads as TGTGCCTGGAGTGTAATGAGGGGGCAGGGGGTCGGTTATGGCTACACCTTC. Protein: CAWSVMRGQGVGYGYTF.

The V call is TRBV5-6, the J call TRBJ1-1, with TRBD1 identical over 9 bases. Germline V lookup: CDR1 SGHDT, CDR2 YYEEEE. This CDR3 is built from 16 residues. V gave up 2 bases and J gave up 0 bases; unmatched junction bases: 5. DNA for the CDR3: TGTGCCAGCAGCTTATACAGGGGGCCGGTGAACACTGAAGCTTTCTTT. It specifies CASSLYRGPVNTEAFF.

J is TRBJ2-2 and V is TRBV4-2; TRBD2 matches at 10 bases. J was trimmed by 6 bases and V by 5 bases; bases with no gene match: 6. The CDR3 runs 15 residues. In germline, CDR1 is LGHNA, CDR2 YNFKEQ. For the CDR3, the DNA is TGTGCCAGCAGCTCTAGCGGGAGAAACCCCGGGGAGCTGTTTTTT. It is translated as CASSSSGRNPGELFF.

This clone was seen only once. The rearrangement joins TRBV28 to TRBJ1-4, with TRBD1 matching 7 bases. V lost 9 bases, J lost 5 bases, and 6 bases stayed unmatched. Germline V gives CDR1 MDHEN, CDR2 SYDVKM. The length of the CDR3 is 13 residues. The CDR3 here is CASSQGRNEKLFF. Written as DNA, the CDR3 is TGTGCCAGTTCACAGGGGAGGAATGAAAAACTGTTTTTT.

With respect to this clone: An end of the junction does not agree with germline; a read error may underlie this. V usage is TRBV6-1 and J usage is TRBJ2-6; 7 bases fit TRBD1. This CDR3 is built from 18 residues. CDR1 is MNHNS, CDR2 SASEGT, per germline. CDR3 amino acids: CASSARTGTVSGANGLTF. CDR3 DNA: TGTGCCAGCAGTGCAAGGACAGGAACCGTCTCTGGGGCCAACGGCCTGACTTTC.

V is TRBV5-1 and J is TRBJ2-1; D not resolved. Trimming took 0 bases from V and 2 from J, leaving 6 bases between them. Germline V gene lookup returns CDR1 SGHRS and CDR2 YFSETQ. The CDR3 has 14 amino acids. The CDR3 protein is CASSLVSAYNEQFF. Here the CDR3 DNA reads TGCGCCAGCAGCTTGGTTTCCGCCTACAATGAGCAGTTCTTC.

This clone was recorded a few times. The chain joins TRBV15 to TRBJ1-1, with 10 positions matching TRBD1. This CDR3 spans 18 amino acids. Germline CDR1 reads LNHNV; CDR2 reads YYDKDF (reference sequence). V shed 0 bases and J 0 bases; nucleotides not matched to a gene: 7. This CDR3 reads CATSRDTQGQGLNTEAFF. DNA for the CDR3: TGTGCCACCAGCAGAGATACCCAGGGACAGGGGCTGAACACTGAAGCTTTCTTT.

The chain uses TRBV6-4 and TRBJ2-2; 8 bases map to TRBD1. The junction had 6 bases not matched to a gene; V was cut back by 5 bases and J by 7 bases. The CDR3 has 14 amino acids. Per the germline V gene, CDR1 is MRHNA and CDR2 is SNTAGT. CDR3 coding DNA: TGTGCCAGCAGTCCCAGGGGGCGCGGCGGGGAGCTGTTTTTT. Translating it yields CASSPRGRGGELFF.